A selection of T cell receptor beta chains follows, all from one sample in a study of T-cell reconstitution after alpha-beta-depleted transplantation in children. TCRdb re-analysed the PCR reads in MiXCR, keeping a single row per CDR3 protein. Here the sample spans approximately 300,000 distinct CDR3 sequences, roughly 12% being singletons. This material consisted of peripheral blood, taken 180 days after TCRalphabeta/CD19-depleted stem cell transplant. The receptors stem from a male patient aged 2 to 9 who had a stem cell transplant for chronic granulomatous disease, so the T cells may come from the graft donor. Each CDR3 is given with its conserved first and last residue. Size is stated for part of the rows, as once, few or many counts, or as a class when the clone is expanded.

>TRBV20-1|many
CSARPYGTSGRVNEQFF
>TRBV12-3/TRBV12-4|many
CASSFGGGTEAFF
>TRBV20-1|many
CSARPPTRLKANEQFF
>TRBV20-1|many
CSAKQGRSPLHF
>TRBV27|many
CASSLRGPSGNTIYF
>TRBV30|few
CAWGQSKNIQYF
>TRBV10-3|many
CAISETRYEQYF
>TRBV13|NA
CASSLAGGGRETQYF
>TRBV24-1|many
CATCGGGGETQYF
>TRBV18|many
CASSPTTGLTQETQYF
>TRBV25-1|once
CASKTSGGYNEHFF
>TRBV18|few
CASSPQFGRGQDEAFF
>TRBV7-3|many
CASSPAAGGTDTQYF
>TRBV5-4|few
CASSLDVDQETQYF
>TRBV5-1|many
CASSKQARTSGANVLTF
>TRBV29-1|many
CSVEKGQETQYF
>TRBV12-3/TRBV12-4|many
CASSPGQGYTDTQYF
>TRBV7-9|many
CASSLHPDGGNQPQHF
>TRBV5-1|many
CASSNGPSYEQYF
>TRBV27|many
CASSSPQRRADTEAFF
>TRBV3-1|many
CASSLAPLMNEQFF
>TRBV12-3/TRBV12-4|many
CASSLVGTGIVF
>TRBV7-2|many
CASSQTGTSYEQYF
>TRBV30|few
CAWSAYRVYEQYF
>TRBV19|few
CASTRGMNTGELFF
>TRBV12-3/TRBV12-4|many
CASSYVGGVGDTQYF
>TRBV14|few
CASSQPGRHIQYF
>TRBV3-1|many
CASSQTPEAYEQYF
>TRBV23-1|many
CASSQSRPPEQYF
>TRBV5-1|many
CASSPDTTYEQYF
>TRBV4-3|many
CASSQGSSTDTQYF
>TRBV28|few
CASRYLTGGTNYGYTF
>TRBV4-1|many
CASSQAGEETEAFF
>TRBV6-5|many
CASSYAETGGNTIYF
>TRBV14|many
CASSKTRDEQFF
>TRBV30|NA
CAWSVPWGGMSDTQYF
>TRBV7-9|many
CASFQGPDTQYF
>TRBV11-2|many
CASSPLPGTSGSEQYF